A selection of T cell receptor beta chains follows, all from one sample in a study of T cell responses to AZD1222 COVID-19 vaccine. Assay used: immunoSEQ multiplex PCR; TCRdb lists only in-frame clones, some missing. The sample lists 100,000 to 150,000 clones, about 90% seen once, with approximately 5.4% in the top ten. The sequencing used peripheral blood, collected on day 0 of AZD1222 vaccination. The receptors were sampled from an adult in good health. The CDR3 runs from the conserved cysteine through the conserved F or W. D genes are given only for firm matches.

v_call d_call cdr3_aa
TRBV5-1 TRBD2 CASRPLAGDNEQFF
TRBV7-2 - CASSLDEAGSGNTIYF
TRBV5-1 - CASSFEKGGYGYTF
TRBV28 TRBD2 CASRPPSGSYNEQFF
TRBV18 - CASSPTDTYGYTF
TRBV7-2 - CASSFRGFNSPLHF
TRBV10-3 TRBD1 CAISTGGTEAFF
TRBV18 TRBD1 CASSPGTGDYEQYF
TRBV5-4 TRBD1 CASSSQGWNTEAFF
TRBV6-5 - CASKHPTSSGEQYF
TRBV5-6 TRBD1 CASRGQGNYEQYF
TRBV11-3 - CASSKAGNEAFF
TRBV27 - CASSPSTNWQSQHF
TRBV27 TRBD1 CASSRQGASPNEKLFF
TRBV5-1 - CASSGGADYGYTF
TRBV5-1 - CASTRQHPGSGEKLFF
TRBV7-9 - CASKTWGADTGELFF
TRBV28 TRBD1 CASSHRGGGTDTQYF
TRBV28 - CASSSHGIGEQFF
TRBV7-8 - CASSVGAAAEAFF
TRBV10-3 TRBD1 CAISGAGGETDTQYF
TRBV6-2/TRBV6-3 - CASSDTRRNTEAFF
TRBV30 TRBD1 CAWSVQGDSYEQYF
TRBV28 TRBD2 CASSLYSGRGRPYEQYF
TRBV5-1 - CASSSPFHGGMRSTEDTQYF
TRBV3-1/TRBV3-2 - CASSQDSTGEQYF
TRBV11-3 TRBD1 CASSSRQGTPNTEAFF
TRBV5-1 - CASSLDPLNYGYTF
TRBV10-2 TRBD2 CASSELAGGSYEQYF
TRBV9 TRBD1 CASSGTGSLSYNSPLHF
TRBV10-3 - CAISGQASDKRADTQYF
TRBV5-4 TRBD2 CASSQGTSGGVYEQYF
TRBV10-3 - CAISESNQPQHF
TRBV7-9 TRBD1 CASSRGTGGGNQPQHF
TRBV14 - CASSWGSTDTQYF
TRBV7-2 - CASSQNYGYTF
TRBV18 TRBD1 CASSLDRAGNQPQHF
TRBV2 - CASSVLGYEQYF
TRBV18 - CASSSEAGLTYEQYF
TRBV9 TRBD1 CASSATGGPEAFF
TRBV24-1 - CATSDARATGNTIYF
TRBV2 - CASSVERAYEQYF
TRBV19 TRBD1 CASSSGQGESGYTF
TRBV11-2 - CASSSVRGEATQYF
TRBV28 - CASSFSPWDGSPAKYAGELFF